The 2 T cell receptor beta chains below come from one sample, sequenced in a study of T cells in Graves' hyperthyroidism and ophthalmopathy. The investigators amplified TCR beta CDR3 regions from RNA transcripts. The HTBI primer set served for first-round RT-PCR of the TCR CDR3. TCRdb reprocessed the multiplex PCR reads with MiXCR, giving one entry per CDR3 protein. Of about 420,000 distinct CDR3 sequences in the sample, about an eighth were seen once. The sample taken for sequencing was blood. The receptors come from a woman aged 18-29 years with Graves' hyperthyroidism.

The chain couples TRBV12-3 or TRBV12-4 to TRBJ2-1, with no clear D. CDR3 length: 15 amino acids. The germline V and J ends were trimmed by 1 base and 0 bases, with 7 bases remaining between them. For the CDR3, the DNA is TGTGCCAGCAGTTTAGGAGTGGGCTCCTACAATGAGCAGTTCTTC. Translated: CASSLGVGSYNEQFF.

To note about this clonotype: One base away lies a much larger clone, so this may be a sequencing read error. J is TRBJ1-1 and V is TRBV28; 7 bases map to TRBD1. This CDR3 is 13 amino acids long. Germline lookup yields CDR1 MDHEN and CDR2 SYDVKM. Trimming cost V 5 bases and J 10 bases; bases outside gene matches: 10. CDR3 sequence (DNA): TGTGCCAGCAGTCCCGGACAGGTCCAGGGAGCTTTCTTT. Amino acid sequence: CASSPGQVQGAFF.